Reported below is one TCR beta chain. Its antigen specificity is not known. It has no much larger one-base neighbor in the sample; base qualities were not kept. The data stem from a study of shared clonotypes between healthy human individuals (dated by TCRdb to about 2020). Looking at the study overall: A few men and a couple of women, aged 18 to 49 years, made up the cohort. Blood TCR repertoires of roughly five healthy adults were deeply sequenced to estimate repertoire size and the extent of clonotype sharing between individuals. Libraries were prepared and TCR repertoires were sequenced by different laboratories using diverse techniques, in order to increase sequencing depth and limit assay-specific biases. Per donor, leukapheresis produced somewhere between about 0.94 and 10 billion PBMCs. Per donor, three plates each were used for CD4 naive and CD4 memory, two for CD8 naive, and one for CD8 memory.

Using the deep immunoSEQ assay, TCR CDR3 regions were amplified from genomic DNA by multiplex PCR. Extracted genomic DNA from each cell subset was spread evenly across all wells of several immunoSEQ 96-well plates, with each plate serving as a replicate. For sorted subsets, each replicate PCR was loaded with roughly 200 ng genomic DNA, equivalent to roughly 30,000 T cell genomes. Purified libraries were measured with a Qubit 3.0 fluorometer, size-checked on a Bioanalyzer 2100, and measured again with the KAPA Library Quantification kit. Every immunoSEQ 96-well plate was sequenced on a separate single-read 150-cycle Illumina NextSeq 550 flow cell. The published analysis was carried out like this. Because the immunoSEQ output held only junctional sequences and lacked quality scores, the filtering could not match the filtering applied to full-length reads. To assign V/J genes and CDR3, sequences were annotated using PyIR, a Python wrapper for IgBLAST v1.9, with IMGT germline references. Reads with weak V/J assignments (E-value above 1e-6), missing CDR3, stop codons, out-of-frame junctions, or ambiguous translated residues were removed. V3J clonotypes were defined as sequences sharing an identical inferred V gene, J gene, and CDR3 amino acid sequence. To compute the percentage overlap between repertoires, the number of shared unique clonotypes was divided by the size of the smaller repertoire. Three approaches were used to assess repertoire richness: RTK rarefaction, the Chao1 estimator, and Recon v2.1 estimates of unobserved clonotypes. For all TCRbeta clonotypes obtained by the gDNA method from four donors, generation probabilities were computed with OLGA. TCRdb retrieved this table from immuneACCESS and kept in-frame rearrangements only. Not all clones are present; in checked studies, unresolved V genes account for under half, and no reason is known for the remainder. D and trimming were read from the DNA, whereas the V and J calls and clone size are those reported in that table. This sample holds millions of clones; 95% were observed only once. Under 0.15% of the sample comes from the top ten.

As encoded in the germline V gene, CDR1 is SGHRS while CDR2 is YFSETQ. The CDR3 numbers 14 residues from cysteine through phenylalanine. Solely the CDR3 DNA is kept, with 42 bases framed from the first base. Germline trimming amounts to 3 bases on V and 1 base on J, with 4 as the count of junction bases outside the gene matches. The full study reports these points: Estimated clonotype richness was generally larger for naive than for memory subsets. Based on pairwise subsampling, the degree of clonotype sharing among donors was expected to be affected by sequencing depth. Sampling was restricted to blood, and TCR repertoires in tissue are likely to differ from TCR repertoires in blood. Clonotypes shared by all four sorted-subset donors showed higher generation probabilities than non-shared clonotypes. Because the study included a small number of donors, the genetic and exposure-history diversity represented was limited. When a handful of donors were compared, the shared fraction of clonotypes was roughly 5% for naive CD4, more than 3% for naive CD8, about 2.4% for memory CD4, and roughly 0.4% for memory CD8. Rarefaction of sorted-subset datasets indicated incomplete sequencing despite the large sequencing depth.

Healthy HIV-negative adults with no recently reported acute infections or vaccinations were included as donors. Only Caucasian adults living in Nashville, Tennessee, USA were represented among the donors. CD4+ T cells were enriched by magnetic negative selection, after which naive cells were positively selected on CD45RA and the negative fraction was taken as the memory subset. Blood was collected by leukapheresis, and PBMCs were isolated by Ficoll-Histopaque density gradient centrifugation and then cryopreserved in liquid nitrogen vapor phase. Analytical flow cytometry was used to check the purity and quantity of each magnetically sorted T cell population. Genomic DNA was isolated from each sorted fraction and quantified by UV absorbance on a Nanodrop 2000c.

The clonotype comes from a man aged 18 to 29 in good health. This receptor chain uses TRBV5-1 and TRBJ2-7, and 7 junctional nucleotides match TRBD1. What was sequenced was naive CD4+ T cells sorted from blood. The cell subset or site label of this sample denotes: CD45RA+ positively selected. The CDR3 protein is CASSWGQTSYEQYF. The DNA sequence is TGCGCCAGCAGCTGGGGACAGACATCCTACGAGCAGTACTTC.